This T cell receptor (beta chain) was captured in a study of a mutant IDH1 vaccine in newly diagnosed glioma. About the research overall: Vaccines were first given 4-6 weeks after radiotherapy alone, or with temozolomide cycles.

The table came from immunoSEQ multiplex PCR; TCRdb's copy has only in-frame clones and leaves some out. Found here are about 94,000 clones, under 90% of them singletons; the top ten hold roughly 0.78%. V lost 4 bases and J 4 bases, leaving 14 bases between the germline ends. Germline loops: CDR1 KGHSY, CDR2 FQNENV. The CDR3 contains 14 residues. Time point denoted: week 47, end of study. What each vaccine dose contained was 300 ug of mutant IDH1 20-mer peptide, accompanied by topical imiquimod. Eight vaccine injections were given to patients in weeks 1, 3, 5, 7, 11, 15, 19 and 23. The study's findings and limits: Among patients, approximately 93% showed immune responses induced by the vaccine.

To note about this clone: Its antigen is unknown.

This TCR came from a woman aged 50 to 60 with glioma. The V call is TRBV16, the J call TRBJ2-7; D might be TRBD1 (6 bases). Sample: PBMCs, taken from a glioma patient whose treatment included an IDH1 peptide vaccine. The CDR3 nucleotides read TGTGCCAGCAGCCCCTTTAACCAGGGGTACGAGCAGTACTTC. It encodes CASSPFNQGYEQYF.